This is a list of T cell receptor beta chains from one sample in a study of blood T cell repertoires in COVID-19. Clones were read by immunoSEQ multiplex PCR, and TCRdb kept only the in-frame ones, dropping some. The sample comprises around 100,000 clones, less than 85% of which are singletons, and 20% to 25% rests with the top ten. Sequencing was done on a sample of peripheral blood. The receptors come from a man aged 65 to 85 with active or convalescent COVID-19. Both conserved end residues are part of each CDR3. A D gene is named only where the DNA matches it firmly. Expanded clones are given a class, and other clones once, few, many or no size at all.

v_gene: TRBV28
j_gene: TRBJ2-5
d_gene: NA
abundance: NA
CDR3aa: CASSSSYKIQETQYF
CDR3nt: TGTGCCAGCAGTTCCTCTTACAAGATCCAAGAGACCCAGTACTTC

v_gene: TRBV19
j_gene: TRBJ1-2
d_gene: TRBD1
abundance: NA
CDR3aa: CATRQGGNGYTF
CDR3nt: TGTGCCACCCGACAGGGGGGGAATGGCTACACCTTC

v_gene: TRBV5-1
j_gene: TRBJ2-1
d_gene: NA
abundance: NA
CDR3aa: CASSPDTIFYNEQFF
CDR3nt: TGCGCCAGCAGCCCGGACACAATCTTTTACAATGAGCAGTTCTTC

v_gene: TRBV6-5
j_gene: TRBJ1-2
d_gene: NA
abundance: few
CDR3aa: CASRRGSRDYGYTF
CDR3nt: TGTGCCAGTCGAAGGGGGAGCCGAGACTATGGCTACACCTTC

v_gene: TRBV18
j_gene: TRBJ1-2
d_gene: NA
abundance: NA
CDR3aa: CASSPFANSDGYTF
CDR3nt: TGTGCCAGCTCACCATTCGCAAATTCGGATGGCTACACCTTC

v_gene: TRBV9
j_gene: TRBJ2-3
d_gene: NA
abundance: NA
CDR3aa: CASSVEPLTDTQYF
CDR3nt: TGTGCCAGCAGCGTAGAGCCCTTAACAGATACGCAGTATTTT

v_gene: TRBV2
j_gene: TRBJ2-1
d_gene: TRBD1
abundance: many
CDR3aa: CASTPDRGDEQFF
CDR3nt: TGTGCCAGCACCCCGGACAGGGGTGATGAGCAGTTCTTC

v_gene: TRBV6-1
j_gene: TRBJ2-2
d_gene: NA
abundance: NA
CDR3aa: CASSELGTFSRTGELFF
CDR3nt: TGTGCCAGCAGTGAGCTCGGGACTTTCAGTCGAACCGGGGAGCTGTTTTTT

v_gene: TRBV27
j_gene: TRBJ1-1
d_gene: TRBD1
abundance: NA
CDR3aa: CASGDPGTVNTEAFF
CDR3nt: TGTGCCAGCGGTGACCCCGGGACAGTCAACACTGAAGCTTTCTTT

v_gene: TRBV7-3
j_gene: TRBJ2-3
d_gene: NA
abundance: few
CDR3aa: CASSRLMTDTQYF
CDR3nt: TGTGCCAGCAGTCGACTAATGACAGATACGCAGTATTTT

v_gene: TRBV11-2
j_gene: TRBJ2-7
d_gene: TRBD2
abundance: NA
CDR3aa: CASSRLAGAGEQYF
CDR3nt: TGTGCCAGCAGCCGACTAGCGGGAGCCGGCGAGCAGTACTTC

v_gene: TRBV19
j_gene: TRBJ2-7
d_gene: NA
abundance: NA
CDR3aa: CASSIRLGSYEQYF
CDR3nt: TGTGCCAGTAGTATCCGACTAGGAAGCTACGAGCAGTACTTC

v_gene: TRBV19
j_gene: TRBJ2-3
d_gene: TRBD1
abundance: NA
CDR3aa: CASSYKPGQSTDTQYF
CDR3nt: TGTGCCAGTAGTTACAAACCGGGACAGAGCACAGATACGCAGTATTTT

v_gene: TRBV27
j_gene: TRBJ1-5
d_gene: TRBD1
abundance: NA
CDR3aa: CASSITGGASNQPQHF
CDR3nt: TGTGCCAGCAGCATCACAGGGGGCGCAAGCAATCAGCCCCAGCATTTT

v_gene: TRBV5-1
j_gene: TRBJ2-5
d_gene: TRBD2
abundance: NA
CDR3aa: CASSLEGLAGVATQYF
CDR3nt: TGCGCCAGCAGCTTGGAGGGACTAGCGGGGGTAGCGACCCAGTACTTC

v_gene: TRBV6-6
j_gene: TRBJ2-7
d_gene: TRBD1
abundance: NA
CDR3aa: CASTYRTGHSYEQYF
CDR3nt: TGTGCCAGCACCTACAGGACAGGGCACTCCTACGAGCAGTACTTC

v_gene: TRBV9
j_gene: TRBJ1-3
d_gene: TRBD1
abundance: NA
CDR3aa: CASSASGQGSVNTIYF
CDR3nt: TGTGCCAGCAGCGCCTCGGGACAGGGCTCGGTAAACACCATATATTTT

v_gene: TRBV7-9
j_gene: TRBJ1-1
d_gene: NA
abundance: NA
CDR3aa: CASLGVENTEAFF
CDR3nt: TGTGCCAGCTTAGGGGTCGAGAACACTGAAGCTTTCTTT

v_gene: TRBV5-1
j_gene: TRBJ2-2
d_gene: NA
abundance: NA
CDR3aa: CASREVGGDTGELFF
CDR3nt: TGCGCCAGCAGGGAAGTAGGAGGGGACACCGGGGAGCTGTTTTTT

v_gene: TRBV15
j_gene: TRBJ2-2
d_gene: TRBD1
abundance: NA
CDR3aa: CATARDRGQTGELFF
CDR3nt: TGTGCCACAGCCCGGGACAGGGGGCAAACCGGGGAGCTGTTTTTT

v_gene: TRBV29-1
j_gene: TRBJ2-5
d_gene: TRBD1
abundance: NA
CDR3aa: CSVSQGEETQYF
CDR3nt: TGCAGCGTCTCCCAGGGGGAAGAGACCCAGTACTTC

v_gene: TRBV2
j_gene: TRBJ2-5
d_gene: NA
abundance: NA
CDR3aa: CASSDSQETQYF
CDR3nt: TGTGCCAGCAGTGATAGTCAAGAGACCCAGTACTTC

v_gene: TRBV11-2
j_gene: TRBJ2-2
d_gene: NA
abundance: few
CDR3aa: CASSWQNTGELFF
CDR3nt: TGTGCCAGCAGCTGGCAGAACACCGGGGAGCTGTTTTTT

v_gene: TRBV12-3/TRBV12-4
j_gene: TRBJ2-1
d_gene: NA
abundance: NA
CDR3aa: CASSFGSYNEQFF
CDR3nt: TGTGCCAGCAGTTTCGGGAGCTACAATGAGCAGTTCTTC

v_gene: TRBV24-1
j_gene: TRBJ1-1
d_gene: NA
abundance: NA
CDR3aa: CATSDLTGQAFF
CDR3nt: TGTGCCACCAGTGATTTGACAGGGCAAGCTTTCTTT

v_gene: TRBV30
j_gene: TRBJ2-7
d_gene: TRBD2
abundance: NA
CDR3aa: CAWSRGSSYEQYF
CDR3nt: TGTGCCTGGAGTCGCGGGAGCTCCTACGAGCAGTACTTC

v_gene: TRBV24-1
j_gene: TRBJ2-2
d_gene: TRBD1
abundance: NA
CDR3aa: CATSDTDRGGRWNTGELFF
CDR3nt: TGTGCCACCAGTGATACCGACAGGGGTGGCCGGTGGAACACCGGGGAGCTGTTTTTT

v_gene: TRBV10-2
j_gene: TRBJ2-7
d_gene: TRBD2
abundance: NA
CDR3aa: CASSERTSGSYEQYF
CDR3nt: TGCGCCAGCAGTGAGAGAACTAGCGGGAGCTACGAGCAGTACTTC

v_gene: TRBV10-2
j_gene: TRBJ2-1
d_gene: TRBD2
abundance: NA
CDR3aa: CASRALAQSSYNEQFF
CDR3nt: TGCGCCAGCAGGGCACTAGCGCAGAGCTCCTACAATGAGCAGTTCTTC

v_gene: TRBV6-4
j_gene: TRBJ1-2
d_gene: NA
abundance: once
CDR3aa: CASSDSDGTYGYTF
CDR3nt: TGTGCCAGCAGTGACTCGGACGGGACTTACGGCTACACCTTC

v_gene: TRBV9
j_gene: TRBJ2-7
d_gene: NA
abundance: once
CDR3aa: CASSVGASLTYEQYF
CDR3nt: TGTGCCAGCAGCGTAGGGGCTAGCCTCACCTACGAGCAGTACTTC

v_gene: TRBV7-9
j_gene: TRBJ2-1
d_gene: TRBD2
abundance: NA
CDR3aa: CASSIGLAVYNEQFF
CDR3nt: TGTGCCAGCAGCATCGGACTAGCGGTCTACAATGAGCAGTTCTTC

v_gene: TRBV19
j_gene: TRBJ1-1
d_gene: TRBD1
abundance: NA
CDR3aa: CASSLYSRTGLNTEAFF
CDR3nt: TGTGCCAGTAGTCTTTATTCGAGGACAGGGCTGAACACTGAAGCTTTCTTT

v_gene: TRBV10-3
j_gene: TRBJ2-7
d_gene: TRBD1
abundance: NA
CDR3aa: CAIRTGGYYEQYF
CDR3nt: TGTGCCATAAGGACAGGGGGCTACTACGAGCAGTACTTC

v_gene: TRBV2
j_gene: TRBJ1-5
d_gene: TRBD1
abundance: NA
CDR3aa: CASSPDRGPQHF
CDR3nt: TGTGCCAGCAGCCCAGACAGGGGGCCCCAGCATTTT

v_gene: TRBV3-1/TRBV3-2
j_gene: TRBJ2-5
d_gene: TRBD2
abundance: once
CDR3aa: CASSPPSSGGQETQYF
CDR3nt: TGTGCCAGCAGCCCCCCGTCTAGCGGGGGACAAGAGACCCAGTACTTC

v_gene: TRBV6-6
j_gene: TRBJ1-1
d_gene: NA
abundance: once
CDR3aa: CASALGGSTEAFF
CDR3nt: TGTGCCAGCGCACTAGGGGGAAGCACTGAAGCTTTCTTT

v_gene: TRBV12-3/TRBV12-4
j_gene: TRBJ2-7
d_gene: TRBD1
abundance: NA
CDR3aa: CASSRTGSEQYF
CDR3nt: TGTGCCAGCAGCAGGACAGGGAGCGAGCAGTACTTC